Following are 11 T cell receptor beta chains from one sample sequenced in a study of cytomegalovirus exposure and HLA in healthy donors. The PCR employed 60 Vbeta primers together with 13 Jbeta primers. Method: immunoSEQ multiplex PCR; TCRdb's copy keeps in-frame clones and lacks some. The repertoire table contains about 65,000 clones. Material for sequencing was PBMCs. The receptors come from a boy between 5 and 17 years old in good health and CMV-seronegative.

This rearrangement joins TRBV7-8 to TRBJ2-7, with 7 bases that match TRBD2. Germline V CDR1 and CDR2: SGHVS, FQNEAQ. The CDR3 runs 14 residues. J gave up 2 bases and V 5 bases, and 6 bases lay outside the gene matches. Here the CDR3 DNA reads TGTGCCAGCAGCGTGGGTCTAGCGGCCTACGAGCAGTACTTC. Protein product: CASSVGLAAYEQYF.

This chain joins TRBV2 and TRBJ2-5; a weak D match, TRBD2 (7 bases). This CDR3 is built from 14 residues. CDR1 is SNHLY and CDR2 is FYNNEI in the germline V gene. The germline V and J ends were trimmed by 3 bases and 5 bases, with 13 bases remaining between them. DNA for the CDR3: TGTGCCAGCAGTGAGGGGGGGGCCAGGGAGACCCAGTACTTC. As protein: CASSEGGARETQYF.

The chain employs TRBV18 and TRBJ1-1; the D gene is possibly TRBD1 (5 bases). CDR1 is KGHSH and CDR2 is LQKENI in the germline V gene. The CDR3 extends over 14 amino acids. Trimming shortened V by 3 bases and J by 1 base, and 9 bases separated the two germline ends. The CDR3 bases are TGTGCCAGCTCACCTGGACAAGAGAACACTGAAGCTTTCTTT. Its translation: CASSPGQENTEAFF.

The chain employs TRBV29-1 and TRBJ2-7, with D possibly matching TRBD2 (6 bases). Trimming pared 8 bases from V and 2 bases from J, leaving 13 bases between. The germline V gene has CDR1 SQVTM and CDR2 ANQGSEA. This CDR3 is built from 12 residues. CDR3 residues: CSMRRGPYEQYF. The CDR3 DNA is TGCAGCATGAGGAGGGGCCCCTACGAGCAGTACTTC.

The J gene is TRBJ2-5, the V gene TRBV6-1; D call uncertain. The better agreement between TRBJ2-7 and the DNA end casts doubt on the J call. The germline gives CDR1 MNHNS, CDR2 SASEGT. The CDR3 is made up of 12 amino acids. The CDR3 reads CASRQSSYEQYF. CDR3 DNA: TGTGCCAGCAGACAGAGCTCCTACGAGCAGTACTTC.

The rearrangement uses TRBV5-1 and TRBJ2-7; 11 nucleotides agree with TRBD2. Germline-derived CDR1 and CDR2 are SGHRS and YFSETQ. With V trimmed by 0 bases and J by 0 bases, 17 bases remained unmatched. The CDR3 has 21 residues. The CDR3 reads CASSLGSVSGGARLSSYEQYF. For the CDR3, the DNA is TGCGCCAGCAGCTTGGGTTCCGTTAGCGGGGGGGCTCGACTGAGCTCCTACGAGCAGTACTTC.

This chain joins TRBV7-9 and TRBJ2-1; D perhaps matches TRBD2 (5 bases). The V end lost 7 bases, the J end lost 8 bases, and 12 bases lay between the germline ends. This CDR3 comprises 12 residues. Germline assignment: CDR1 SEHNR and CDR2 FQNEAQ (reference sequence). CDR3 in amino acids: CASTVPEDEQFF. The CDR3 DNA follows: TGTGCCAGCACCGTCCCGGAGGATGAGCAGTTCTTC.

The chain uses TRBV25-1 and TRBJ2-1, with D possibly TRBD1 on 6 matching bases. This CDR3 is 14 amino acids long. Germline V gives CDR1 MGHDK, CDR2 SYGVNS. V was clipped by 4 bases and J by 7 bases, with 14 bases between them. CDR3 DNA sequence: TGTGCCAGCAGTGTACAGGGACCAGGGAATGAGCAGTTCTTC. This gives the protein CASSVQGPGNEQFF. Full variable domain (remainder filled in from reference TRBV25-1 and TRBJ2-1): EADIYQTPRYLVIGTGKKITLECSQTMGHDKMYWYQQDPGMELHLIHYSYGVNSTEKGDLSSESTVSRIRTEHFPLTLESARPSHTSQYLCASSVQGPGNEQFFGPGTRLTVL.

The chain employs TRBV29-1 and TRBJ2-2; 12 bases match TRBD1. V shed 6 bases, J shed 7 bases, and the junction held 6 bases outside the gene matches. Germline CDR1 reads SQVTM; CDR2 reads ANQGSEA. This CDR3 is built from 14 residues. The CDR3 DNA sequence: TGCAGCGTACGGGACAGGGGGCTTGTCGGGGAGCTGTTTTTT. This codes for CSVRDRGLVGELFF.

In nucleotides, the CDR3 is TGTGCCAGCAGCCAAGAACCAGCGGGAGTAGGGACAGATACGCAGTATTTT. It codes for CASSQEPAGVGTDTQYF. The chain recombines TRBV14 with TRBJ2-3, with 8 nucleotides matching TRBD2. The CDR3 has 17 residues. Per the germline V gene, CDR1 is SGHDN and CDR2 is FVKESK. J gave up 3 bases and V 0 bases, and 8 bases lay outside the gene matches.

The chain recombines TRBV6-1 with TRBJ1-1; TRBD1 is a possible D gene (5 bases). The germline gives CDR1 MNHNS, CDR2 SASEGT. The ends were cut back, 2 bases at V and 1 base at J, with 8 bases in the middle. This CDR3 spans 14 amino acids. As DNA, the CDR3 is TGTGCCAGCAGTGAACAGGGAAGGAACACTGAAGCTTTCTTT. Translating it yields CASSEQGRNTEAFF.